Below, 25 T cell receptor beta chains from the same sample are listed, as sequenced in a study of blood T cell repertoires in COVID-19. TCRdb's copy holds only in-frame clones and misses some; the assay was immunoSEQ multiplex PCR. The data show over 50,000 clones, around 87% seen once. The sample consisted of peripheral blood. These receptors were taken from a man between 60 and 70 years old with acute or convalescent COVID-19.

J is TRBJ1-1 and V is TRBV30; tentatively, D is TRBD1 (5 bases). The germline CDR1 and CDR2 sequences are GTSNPN and SVGIG (reference sequence). CDR3 length: 14 residues. V lost 6 bases, J lost 3 bases, and 17 bases lay in between. The CDR3 here is CACDSLNGHTEAFF. CDR3 nucleotides: TGTGCCTGCGACAGCCTTAATGGTCACACTGAAGCTTTCTTT.

This clone was counted once. The V gene is TRBV27, the J gene TRBJ1-5, with a tentative D call TRBD1 (5 bases). Germline CDR1 is MNHEY and CDR2 is SMNVEV (reference sequence). V was pared by 5 bases and J by 2 bases, with 13 bases between. The CDR3 spans 15 residues. CDR3 loop: CASSPGIIGNQPQHF. Written as DNA, the CDR3 is TGTGCCAGCAGTCCAGGGATAATTGGCAATCAGCCCCAGCATTTT.

The rearrangement links TRBV24-1 to TRBJ1-4; tentative D call: TRBD1 (6 bases). Germline CDR1 is KGHDR and CDR2 is SFDVKD. V was trimmed by 3 bases and J by 7 bases, leaving 14 bases between them. CDR3 length equals 15 residues. This CDR3 is CATSDSGRGSEKLFF. CDR3 DNA: TGTGCCACCAGTGATAGTGGCAGGGGTAGTGAAAAACTGTTTTTT.

V usage is TRBV7-6 and J usage is TRBJ2-5, with 7 bases aligning to TRBD1. Germline-derived CDR1 and CDR2 are SGHVS and FNYEAQ. The CDR3 covers 15 residues. V was pared by 1 base and J by 2 bases, with 4 bases of the junction left unmatched. The CDR3 bases are TGTGCCAGCAGCTTAGGGACAGGTCGTCAAGAGACCCAGTACTTC. Translating gives CASSLGTGRQETQYF.

The chain links TRBV5-6 to TRBJ1-1; the D gene is possibly TRBD1 (6 bases). This CDR3 contains 14 residues. Deletions cut 2 bases from V and 4 bases from J, with 12 bases between. Germline CDR1 SGHDT, CDR2 YYEEEE. The CDR3 bases are TGTGCCAGCAGCTTAGGATTGGGGGCCACTGAAGCTTTCTTT. The encoded protein is CASSLGLGATEAFF. Using reference TRBV5-6 and TRBJ1-1 for the parts outside the CDR3, the full variable domain is DAGVTQSPTHLIKTRGQQVTLRCSPKSGHDTVSWYQQALGQGPQFIFQYYEEEERQRGNFPDRFSGHQFPNYSSELNVNALLLGDSALYLCASSLGLGATEAFFGQGTRLTVV.

The chain combines TRBV5-1 with TRBJ2-3; tentatively, D is TRBD1 (6 bases). The germline V gene encodes CDR1 SGHRS and CDR2 YFSETQ. Trimming took 4 bases from V and 2 from J, leaving 11 bases between them. This CDR3 is 14 amino acids long. The CDR3 DNA reads TGCGCCAGCAGCCCAGGACAGCCCACAGATACGCAGTATTTT. Protein: CASSPGQPTDTQYF.

The chain has TRBV7-3 and TRBJ2-1, with D possibly being TRBD2 (5 bases). The ends were cut back, 1 base at V and 6 bases at J, with 19 bases in the middle. This CDR3 comprises 17 residues. The V gene's germline CDR1 is SGHTA and CDR2 FQGTGA. The CDR3 DNA is TGTGCCAGCAGCTTAAATTCGGGCCTGGCGGGTGCCAATGAGCAGTTCTTC. Translated: CASSLNSGLAGANEQFF.

The chain has TRBV4-3 and TRBJ2-2; 10 bases map to TRBD1. The CDR3 extends over 18 amino acids. Trimming at V came to 4 bases and at J to 5 bases, leaving 13 bases not matched to a gene. Looked up from germline, CDR1 is LGHNA and CDR2 is YSLEER. The CDR3 here is CASSLRQGAYTGTGELFF. CDR3 bases: TGCGCCAGCAGCCTACGACAGGGGGCCTATACGGGAACCGGGGAGCTGTTTTTT.

The chain couples TRBV30 to TRBJ1-6; D possibly corresponds to TRBD1 (5 bases). The ends were cut back, 0 bases at V and 5 bases at J, with 11 bases in the middle. The germline V gene encodes CDR1 GTSNPN and CDR2 SVGIG (reference sequence). This CDR3 has 15 amino acids. The DNA for the CDR3 is TGTGCCTGGAGTGTAGCTGGGACTAATAATTCACCCCTCCACTTT. Protein product: CAWSVAGTNNSPLHF.

V gene TRBV15 combines with J gene TRBJ2-7; 7 bases map to TRBD2. The CDR3 runs 18 residues. After removal of 1 base from V and 0 bases from J, the junction contained 12 bases not matched to a gene. CDR1 and CDR2 from the germline V gene are LNHNV and YYDKDF (reference sequence). Written as DNA, the CDR3 is TGTGCCACCAGCAGAGGCGTGGGGGGGAGAAGAAGCTCCTACGAGCAGTACTTC. It yields the protein CATSRGVGGRRSSYEQYF.

V is TRBV4-3 and J is TRBJ1-2; D is possibly TRBD1 (5 bases). V was clipped by 1 base and J by 6 bases, with 15 bases between them. The CDR3 runs 15 residues. Germline V gene sequence: CDR1 LGHNA, CDR2 YSLEER. CDR3 sequence (DNA): TGCGCCAGCAGCCAAGTCGGCAGGGAAGATGATGGCTACACCTTC. This translates into CASSQVGREDDGYTF.

V and J are TRBV4-3 and TRBJ1-1; TRBD1 matches at 7 bases. CDR1 is LGHNA and CDR2 is YSLEER in the germline V gene. The J segment lost 9 bases and the V segment lost 3 bases, leaving 7 bases of the junction unmatched. The CDR3 has 13 amino acids. CDR3 coding DNA: TGCGCCAGCAGCCAGGTTGGGACAGAGAAAGCTTTCTTT. Translated, it gives CASSQVGTEKAFF.

This chain links TRBV7-9 with TRBJ2-1, with a weak D call TRBD1 (6 bases). Germline V gene data show CDR1 as SEHNR and CDR2 as FQNEAQ (reference sequence). Trimming pared 4 bases from V and 5 bases from J, leaving 24 bases between. The CDR3 covers 18 residues. CDR3 bases: TGTGCCAGCAGCTCCCTGCCCCAGGCAGGGGCGTTTGACAATGAGCAGTTCTTC. Its protein product is CASSSLPQAGAFDNEQFF.

This sequence joins TRBV7-7 and TRBJ2-5; the match to TRBD2 covers 8 bases. V was pared by 1 base and J by 3 bases, with 4 bases of the junction left unmatched. Germline V gene lookup returns CDR1 SSHAT and CDR2 FNYEAQ (reference sequence). CDR3 length: 15 residues. CDR3 region: CASSLGGTRKETQYF. DNA for the CDR3: TGTGCCAGCAGCTTAGGCGGGACTAGGAAAGAGACCCAGTACTTC.

The rearrangement uses TRBV19 and TRBJ1-2; tentative D call: TRBD1 (6 bases). V gave up 9 bases and J gave up 1 base, with 15 bases separating them. This CDR3 spans 14 amino acids. Germline loops: CDR1 LNHDA, CDR2 SQIVND (reference sequence). CDR3 sequence: CASEPDSYNYGYTF. The CDR3 bases are TGTGCCAGCGAGCCGGACAGCTATAACTATGGCTACACCTTC.

The chain combines TRBV27 with TRBJ2-1; 12 bases map to TRBD2. This CDR3 has 23 residues. With 10 bases clipped from V and 0 bases from J, the junction kept 28 bases outside the gene matches. Looked up from germline, CDR1 is MNHEY and CDR2 is SMNVEV (reference sequence). CDR3 sequence reads: CATKPPGQGILAGGTNSYNEQFF. In nucleotides, the CDR3 is TGTGCCACCAAGCCTCCGGGACAGGGGATACTAGCGGGGGGAACTAACTCCTACAATGAGCAGTTCTTC.

V and J are TRBV19 and TRBJ1-3, with D uncertain. The germline V gene encodes CDR1 LNHDA and CDR2 SQIVND (reference sequence). V gave up 7 bases and J gave up 8 bases, with 6 bases separating them. The CDR3 spans 10 residues. This CDR3 is CASKRDTIYF. The DNA of the CDR3 is TGTGCCAGTAAGCGGGACACCATATATTTT.

The rearrangement uses TRBV27 and TRBJ1-2; 8 nucleotides agree with TRBD1. The CDR3 extends over 14 amino acids. Germline trimming cut 4 bases from V and 5 bases from J; bases unmatched to any gene: 6. Germline CDR1 is MNHEY and CDR2 is SMNVEV (reference sequence). CDR3 residues: CASSSNRGEYGYTF. The CDR3 bases are TGTGCCAGCAGTTCGAACAGGGGGGAGTATGGCTACACCTTC.

This clone appeared once. The J gene is TRBJ1-4, the V gene TRBV27; TRBD1 aligns across 10 bases. Germline trimming cut 6 bases from V and 3 bases from J; bases unmatched to any gene: 7. CDR1 and CDR2 (germline): MNHEY, SMNVEV (reference sequence). The CDR3 loop spans 16 amino acids. CDR3 sequence reads: CASRLTGGAANEKLFF. The CDR3 nucleotides read TGTGCCAGCAGGTTGACAGGGGGCGCGGCTAATGAAAAACTGTTTTTT. Combining the CDR3 with reference TRBV27 and TRBJ1-4 gives the whole variable domain EAQVTQNPRYLITVTGKKLTVTCSQNMNHEYMSWYRQDPGLGLRQIYYSMNVEVTDKGDVPEGYKVSRKEKRNFPLILESPSPNQTSLYFCASRLTGGAANEKLFFGSGTQLSVL.

This chain links TRBV2 with TRBJ2-1, with 8 bases fitting TRBD1. Trimming cost V 6 bases and J 9 bases; bases outside gene matches: 7. Per germline, CDR1 SNHLY and CDR2 FYNNEI. CDR3 length: 13 amino acids. In DNA, the CDR3 is TGTGCCAGCAGGATGACAGGGGTTGGTGAGCAGTTCTTC. Residues: CASRMTGVGEQFF.

This sequence joins TRBV23-1 and TRBJ2-5; TRBD2 matches 11 bases. TRBV23-1 is filed as an ORF, its function uncertain. The CDR3 loop spans 16 amino acids. The J segment lost 2 bases and the V segment lost 2 bases, leaving 4 bases of the junction unmatched. The CDR3 sequence is CASSQPLAGEQETQYF. The CDR3 nucleotides read TGCGCCAGCAGTCAACCACTAGCGGGGGAGCAAGAGACCCAGTACTTC.

J is TRBJ1-1 and V is TRBV25-1, with TRBD1 as a possible D gene (6 bases). Germline V gene lookup returns CDR1 MGHDK and CDR2 SYGVNS. The CDR3 is made up of 15 amino acids. Trimming left V 7 bases short and J 0 bases short, with 15 bases between. For the CDR3, the DNA is TGTGCCAGCATCAAATCGACAGGAATGAACACTGAAGCTTTCTTT. Protein: CASIKSTGMNTEAFF.

This chain uses TRBV14 with TRBJ1-2; D possibly corresponds to TRBD1 (5 bases). This CDR3 contains 13 residues. CDR1 and CDR2 (germline): SGHDN, FVKESK. Trimming pared 1 base from V and 2 bases from J, leaving 5 bases between. CDR3 coding DNA: TGTGCCAGCAGCCAAGCAGGGAACTATGGCTACACCTTC. Residues: CASSQAGNYGYTF.

This chain links TRBV29-1 with TRBJ2-5, with D possibly TRBD1 on 8 matching bases. Looked up from germline, CDR1 is SQVTM and CDR2 is ANQGSEA. This CDR3 comprises 12 residues. Trimming pared 5 bases from V and 5 bases from J, leaving 12 bases between. This CDR3 reads CSVTGGGETQYF. The CDR3, as DNA: TGCAGCGTTACAGGGGGAGGGGAGACCCAGTACTTC.

The V call is TRBV20-1, the J call TRBJ1-2; TRBD1 aligns across 10 bases. V lost 5 bases and J lost 10; bases outside the gene matches: 4. This CDR3 is built from 11 residues. Germline-derived CDR1 and CDR2 are DFQATT and SNEGSKA (reference sequence). CDR3 residues: CSARQGAFYTF. DNA for the CDR3: TGCAGTGCTCGACAGGGGGCTTTCTACACCTTC.